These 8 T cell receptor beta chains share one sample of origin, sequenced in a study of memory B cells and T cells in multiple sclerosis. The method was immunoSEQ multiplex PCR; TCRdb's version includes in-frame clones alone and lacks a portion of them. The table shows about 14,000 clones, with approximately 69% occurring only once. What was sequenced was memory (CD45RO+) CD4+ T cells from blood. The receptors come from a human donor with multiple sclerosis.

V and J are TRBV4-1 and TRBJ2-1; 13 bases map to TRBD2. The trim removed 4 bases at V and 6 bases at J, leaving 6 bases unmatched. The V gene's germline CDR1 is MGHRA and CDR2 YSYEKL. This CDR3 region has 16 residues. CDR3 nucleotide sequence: TGCGCCAGCAGCCGGGAAGGACTAGCGGGGGCCAATGAGCAGTTCTTC. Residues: CASSREGLAGANEQFF.

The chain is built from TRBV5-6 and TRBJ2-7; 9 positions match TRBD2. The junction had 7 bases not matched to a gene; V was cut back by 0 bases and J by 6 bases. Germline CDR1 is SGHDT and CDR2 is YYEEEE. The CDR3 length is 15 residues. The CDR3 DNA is TGTGCCAGCAGCTTGGACGCGGGGGGGCTTCGCGAGCAGTACTTC. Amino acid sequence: CASSLDAGGLREQYF.

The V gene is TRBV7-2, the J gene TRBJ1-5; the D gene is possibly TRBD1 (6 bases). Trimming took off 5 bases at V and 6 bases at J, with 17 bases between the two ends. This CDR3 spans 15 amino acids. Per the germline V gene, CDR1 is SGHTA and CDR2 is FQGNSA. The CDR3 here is CASSPQRGSSQPQHF. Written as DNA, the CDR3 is TGTGCCAGCAGCCCCCAGAGGGGGAGCTCTCAGCCCCAGCATTTT.

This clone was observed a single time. Here the CDR3 reads CASSLSGGPREQYF. For the CDR3, the DNA is TGTGCCAGCAGTTTATCGGGGGGTCCGCGGGAGCAGTACTTC. The chain joins TRBV27 to TRBJ2-7; possible D gene TRBD2, 6 bases. Germline V gives CDR1 MNHEY, CDR2 SMNVEV (reference sequence). CDR3 length equals 14 residues. V gave up 0 bases and J gave up 7 bases, with 13 bases separating them.

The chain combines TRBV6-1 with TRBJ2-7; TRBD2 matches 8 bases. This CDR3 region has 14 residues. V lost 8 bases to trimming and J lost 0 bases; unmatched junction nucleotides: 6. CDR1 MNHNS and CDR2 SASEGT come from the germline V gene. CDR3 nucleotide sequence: TGTGCCAGCCTTAGCGGGACTAACTCCTACGAGCAGTACTTC. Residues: CASLSGTNSYEQYF.

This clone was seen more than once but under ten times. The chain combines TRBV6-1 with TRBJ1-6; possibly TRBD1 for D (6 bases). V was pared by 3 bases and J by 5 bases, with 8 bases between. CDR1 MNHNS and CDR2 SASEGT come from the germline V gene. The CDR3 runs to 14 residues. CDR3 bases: TGTGCCAGCAGTGATAGGACAGATAATTCACCCCTCCACTTT. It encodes CASSDRTDNSPLHF.

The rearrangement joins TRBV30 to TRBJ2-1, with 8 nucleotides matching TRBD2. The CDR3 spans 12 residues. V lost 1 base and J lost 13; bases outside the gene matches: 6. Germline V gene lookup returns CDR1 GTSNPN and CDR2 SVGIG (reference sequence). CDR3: CAWSGTGTSQFF. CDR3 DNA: TGTGCCTGGAGTGGAACCGGGACTAGTCAGTTCTTC.

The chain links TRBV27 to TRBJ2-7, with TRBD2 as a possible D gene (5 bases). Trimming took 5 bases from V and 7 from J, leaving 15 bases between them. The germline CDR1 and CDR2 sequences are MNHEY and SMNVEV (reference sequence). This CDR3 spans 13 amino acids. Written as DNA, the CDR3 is TGTGCCAGCAGTCCAGCCCCCTGGGAGGAGCAGTACTTC. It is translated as CASSPAPWEEQYF.